This T cell receptor beta chain came from a study of vaccination and CD4 T cells after COVID-19 (dated by TCRdb to between 2020 and 2023). Regarding the complete study: The convalescent cohort included six males and four females, with two Hispanic individuals, seven Caucasians, two Asians and one multiracial person. Post-COVID blood samples from convalescent patients were collected a median of about 110 days after diagnosis, with a range of roughly 35 to 170 days. Memory CD4+ T cell crossreactivity between SARS-CoV-2 and common cold coronavirus spike proteins was assessed at the TCR clonotype level in an earlier paper using these donors. In roughly nine COVID-19 convalescent patients and a handful of infection-naive healthy vaccine recipients, the spike-specific CD4+ TCR repertoire before mRNA vaccination was compared with the repertoire after mRNA vaccination. Each participant got two doses of either the Pfizer-BioNTech BNT162b2 vaccine (n=8) or the Moderna mRNA-1273 vaccine (n=2). Post-vaccine blood samples were collected a median of approximately 68 days after the second vaccine dose, ranging from 14 to 241 days. As controls, cultures received a CEFX viral epitope pool (the positive control), an HIV-1 Nef peptide pool (the negative control), or no peptide at all. For stimulating the cultures, overlapping spike peptide pools were used, derived from SARS-CoV-2 as well as from the common cold coronaviruses HCoV-NL63, HCoV-OC43 and HCoV-229E. Summary of the overall study and its limitations: The number of convalescent patients in the study was relatively small, and the study did not examine early timepoints following natural infection. Among the post-vaccine SARS-CoV-2-reactive clones in convalescent patients, a median around 86% showed up only after vaccination, which suggests vaccine-specific priming. Of the vaccine-specific clones in convalescent patients, 304 of 307, or nearly all, reacted only to SARS-CoV-2 spike and did not cross-react with common cold coronaviruses. Although the median number of SARS-CoV-2-reactive clonotypes went up from 20 to 25 after infection to roughly 40 after vaccination, the increase was not significant.

The sample's treatment or condition, from its label and the paper: roughly ten-day PBMC culture with coronavirus spike peptide pools or control peptides (ViraFEST assay). CD4+ T cells from unexposed donors were collected before the COVID-19 pandemic (2011-2018). The ViraFEST assay, used in the study, expanded antigen-specific T cells with peptide pools and then identified the expanded clonotypes through TCR sequencing. Each well held roughly 2 million PBMCs cultured in IMDM containing approximately 5% human AB serum and roughly 10 IU/ml IL-2, with about 10 ug/ml peptide pools added. On days 3 and 7, half of the culture medium was replaced with fresh IL-2-containing medium. CD4+ T cells were isolated after roughly eleven days of culture through negative selection using the EasySep CD4+ T cell isolation kit. Unexposed donor CD4+ T cells were tested for reactivity to SARS-CoV-2 S and N and four common cold coronavirus spike pools, as cell number allowed. PBMCs were separated from whole blood using Ficoll-Paque Plus gradient centrifugation and then either used fresh or cryopreserved at -140C. Culture conditions were generally each tested in triplicate wells. The leukapheresis product for the unexposed donors was obtained through commercial purchase.

Library creation used PCR. DNA from cultured CD4+ T cells underwent TCR sequencing with the Oncomine TCR Beta short-read assay at the Johns Hopkins FTIC core. Genomic DNA was extracted from the cultured CD4+ T cells with the QIAamp micro DNA kit. Oncomine TCR Beta libraries from cultured CD4+ T cells were pooled with unique dual indexes and sequenced on an Illumina iSeq 100. The original methods were these. Non-productive sequences were removed, and CDR3s not starting with C, not ending with F or W, or shorter than 7 amino acids were discarded. Antigen-specific clonotypes were identified with the MANAFEST web application by comparing peptide-stimulated wells with reference and other culture wells. To be called positive, a clone needed an FDR below 0.05, an odds ratio above 5, and a productive frequency above 0.1% in at least two of three replicate wells. Clonotypes that were significantly expanded in both SARS-CoV-2 spike wells and at least one common cold coronavirus spike condition were defined as cross-reactive. Similarity between CDR3 sequences was evaluated in R version 3.6.1 using Levenshtein distances (stringdist) and unrooted phylogenetic trees (ape). TCRdb trimmed public reads at Q25 via fastp, called clones via MiXCR and kept in-frame beta chains. Every distinct CDR3 protein forms one entry, paired with its most common genes and DNA. None of the V and J calls come from the authors' own analysis; TCRdb made them. The sample table records thousands of distinct CDR3 sequences; 48% of these occur just once. Jointly, the top ten make up about 15% of the sample.

From the cysteine through the phenylalanine, the CDR3 covers 16 amino acids. Kept here is only the CDR3 DNA, which spans 48 bases and is read in frame from base 1. This clonotype has only a few counts. There is no known antigen for this receptor. Qualities for individual bases were not recorded, and no much larger clone is one base off. Recombination linked TRBV21-1 to TRBJ1-1. TRBV21-1 is a recognized pseudogene. Sequenced: CD4+ T cells from blood, cultured in vitro. The source is a human donor in good health. At the DNA level, the sequence is TGTGCCAGCAGCAAATTTGGATGCAGGCAGAACACTGAAGCTTTCTTT. The resulting protein is CASSKFGCRQNTEAFF.